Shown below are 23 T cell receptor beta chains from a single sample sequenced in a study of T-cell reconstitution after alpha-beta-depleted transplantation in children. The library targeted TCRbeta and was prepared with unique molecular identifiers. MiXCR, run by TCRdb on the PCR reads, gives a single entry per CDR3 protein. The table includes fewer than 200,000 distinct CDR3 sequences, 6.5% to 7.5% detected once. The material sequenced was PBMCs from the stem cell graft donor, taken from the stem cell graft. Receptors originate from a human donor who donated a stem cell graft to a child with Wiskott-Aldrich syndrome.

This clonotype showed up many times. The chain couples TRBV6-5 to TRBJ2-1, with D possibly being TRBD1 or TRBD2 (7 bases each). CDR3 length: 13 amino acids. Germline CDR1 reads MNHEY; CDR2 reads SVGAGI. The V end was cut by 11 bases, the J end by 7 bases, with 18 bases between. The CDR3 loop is CAGAGTEVNEQFF. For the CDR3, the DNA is TGTGCCGGAGCGGGGACAGAGGTTAATGAGCAGTTCTTC.

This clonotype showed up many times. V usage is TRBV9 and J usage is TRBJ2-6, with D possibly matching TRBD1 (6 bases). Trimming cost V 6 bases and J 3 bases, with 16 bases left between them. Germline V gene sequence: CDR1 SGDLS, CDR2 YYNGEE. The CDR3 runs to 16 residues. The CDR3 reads CASIGQSTDGANVLTF. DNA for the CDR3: TGTGCCAGCATCGGACAGTCAACCGATGGGGCCAACGTCCTGACTTTC.

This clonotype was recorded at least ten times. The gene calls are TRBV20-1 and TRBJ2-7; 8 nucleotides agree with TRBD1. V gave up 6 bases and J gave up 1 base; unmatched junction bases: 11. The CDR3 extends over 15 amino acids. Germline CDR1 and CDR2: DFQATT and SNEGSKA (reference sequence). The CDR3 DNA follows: TGCAGTGCCCCGGCACCAGGGGGCAGGTCCTACGAGCAGTACTTC. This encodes CSAPAPGGRSYEQYF.

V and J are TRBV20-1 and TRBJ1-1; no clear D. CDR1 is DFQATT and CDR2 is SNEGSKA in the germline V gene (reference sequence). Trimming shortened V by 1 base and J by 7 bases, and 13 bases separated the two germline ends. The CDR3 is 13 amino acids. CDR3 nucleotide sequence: TGCAGTGCTAGAGCGGTGACGTTTGGTGAAGCTTTCTTT. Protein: CSARAVTFGEAFF.

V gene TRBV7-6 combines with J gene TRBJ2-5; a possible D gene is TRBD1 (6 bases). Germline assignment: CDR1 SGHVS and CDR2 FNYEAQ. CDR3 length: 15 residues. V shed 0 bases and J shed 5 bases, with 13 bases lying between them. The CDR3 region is CASSLAAGQGETQYF. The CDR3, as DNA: TGTGCCAGCAGCTTAGCTGCAGGGCAGGGGGAGACCCAGTACTTC.

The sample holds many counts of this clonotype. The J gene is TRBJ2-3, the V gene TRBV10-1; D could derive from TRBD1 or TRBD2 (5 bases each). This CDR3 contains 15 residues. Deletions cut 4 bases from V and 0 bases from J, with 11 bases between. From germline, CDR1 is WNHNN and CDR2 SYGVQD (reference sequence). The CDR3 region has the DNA TGCGCCAGCAGTGGAGGGGTGACCAGCACAGATACGCAGTATTTT. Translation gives CASSGGVTSTDTQYF.

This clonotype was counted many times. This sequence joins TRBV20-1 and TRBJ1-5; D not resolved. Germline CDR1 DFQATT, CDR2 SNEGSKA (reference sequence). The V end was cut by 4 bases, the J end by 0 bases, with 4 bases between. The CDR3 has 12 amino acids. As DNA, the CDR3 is TGCAGTGCTAAAATTAGCAATCAGCCCCAGCATTTT. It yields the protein CSAKISNQPQHF.

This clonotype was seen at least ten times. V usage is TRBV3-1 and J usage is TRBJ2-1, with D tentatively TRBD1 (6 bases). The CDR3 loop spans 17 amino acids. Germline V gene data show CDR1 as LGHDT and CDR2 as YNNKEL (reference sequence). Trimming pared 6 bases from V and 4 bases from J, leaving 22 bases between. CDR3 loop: CASSRTQGWSDYNEQFF. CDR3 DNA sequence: TGTGCCAGCAGTCGTACACAGGGTTGGTCGGATTACAATGAGCAGTTCTTC.

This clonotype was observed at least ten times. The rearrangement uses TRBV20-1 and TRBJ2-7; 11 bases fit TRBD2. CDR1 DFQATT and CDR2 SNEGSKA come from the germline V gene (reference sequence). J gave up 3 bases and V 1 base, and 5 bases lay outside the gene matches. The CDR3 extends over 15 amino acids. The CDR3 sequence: CSARGYLAGGYEQYF. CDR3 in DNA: TGCAGTGCTAGAGGCTATCTAGCGGGAGGCTACGAGCAGTACTTC.

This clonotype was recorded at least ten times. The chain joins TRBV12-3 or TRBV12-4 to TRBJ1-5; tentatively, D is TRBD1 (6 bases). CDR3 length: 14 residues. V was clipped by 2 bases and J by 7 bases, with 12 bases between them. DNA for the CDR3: TGTGCCAGCAGTTTAAGCCAGGGGCTCCAGCCCCAGCATTTT. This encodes CASSLSQGLQPQHF.

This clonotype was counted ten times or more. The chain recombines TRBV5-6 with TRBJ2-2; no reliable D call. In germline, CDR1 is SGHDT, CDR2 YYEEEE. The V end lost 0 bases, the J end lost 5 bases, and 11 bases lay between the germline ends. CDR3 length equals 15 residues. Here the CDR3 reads CASSLEQYVTGELFF. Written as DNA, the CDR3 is TGTGCCAGCAGCTTGGAACAGTACGTGACCGGGGAGCTGTTTTTT.

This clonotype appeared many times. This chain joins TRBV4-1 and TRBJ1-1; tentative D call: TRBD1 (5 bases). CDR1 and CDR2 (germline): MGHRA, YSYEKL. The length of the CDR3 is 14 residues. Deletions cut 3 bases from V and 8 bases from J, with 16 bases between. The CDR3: CASSHSHQGVEAFF. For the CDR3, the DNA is TGCGCCAGCAGCCATTCTCACCAGGGCGTAGAAGCTTTCTTT.

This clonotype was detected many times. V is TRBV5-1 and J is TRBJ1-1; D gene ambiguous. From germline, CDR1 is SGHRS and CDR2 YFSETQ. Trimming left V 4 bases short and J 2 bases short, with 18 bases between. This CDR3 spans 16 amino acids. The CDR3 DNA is TGCGCCAGCAGCCATGGGGAATTCCAGTCTAACACTGAAGCTTTCTTT. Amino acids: CASSHGEFQSNTEAFF.

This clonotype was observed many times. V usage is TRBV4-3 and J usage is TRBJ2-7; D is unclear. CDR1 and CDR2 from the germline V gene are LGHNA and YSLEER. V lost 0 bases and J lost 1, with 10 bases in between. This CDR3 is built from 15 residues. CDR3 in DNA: TGCGCCAGCAGCCAAGATGATGGATCATCCTACGAGCAGTACTTC. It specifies CASSQDDGSSYEQYF.

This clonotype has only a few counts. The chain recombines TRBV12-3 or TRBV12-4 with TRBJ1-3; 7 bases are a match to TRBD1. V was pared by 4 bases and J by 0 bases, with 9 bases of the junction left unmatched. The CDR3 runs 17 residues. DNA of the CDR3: TGTGCCAGCAGTTCAACAGGGGCCCCCAGCTCTGGAAACACCATATATTTT. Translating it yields CASSSTGAPSSGNTIYF.

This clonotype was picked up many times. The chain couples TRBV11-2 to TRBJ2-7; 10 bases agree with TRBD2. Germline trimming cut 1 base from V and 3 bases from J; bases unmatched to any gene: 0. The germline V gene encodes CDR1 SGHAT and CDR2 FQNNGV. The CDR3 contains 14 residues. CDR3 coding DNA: TGTGCCAGCAGCTTAGGGACTAGCGGCTACGAGCAGTACTTC. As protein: CASSLGTSGYEQYF.

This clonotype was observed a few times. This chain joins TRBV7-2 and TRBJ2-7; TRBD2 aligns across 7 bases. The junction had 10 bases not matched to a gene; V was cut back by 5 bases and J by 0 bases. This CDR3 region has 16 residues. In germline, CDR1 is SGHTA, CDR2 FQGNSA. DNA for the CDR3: TGTGCCAGCAGCCCCCACGCGGGGGTCCCCTCCTACGAGCAGTACTTC. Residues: CASSPHAGVPSYEQYF.

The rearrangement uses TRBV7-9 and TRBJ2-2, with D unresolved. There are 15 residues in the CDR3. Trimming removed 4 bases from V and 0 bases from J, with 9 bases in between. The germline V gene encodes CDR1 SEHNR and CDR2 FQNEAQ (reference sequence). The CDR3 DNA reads TGTGCCAGCAGCTCAGCCCCAGCGAACACCGGGGAGCTGTTTTTT. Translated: CASSSAPANTGELFF.

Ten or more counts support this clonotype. In nucleotides, the CDR3 is TGTGCCAGCAGCTTAAGTCTCTCCCAGAACACTGAAGCTTTCTTT. This translates into CASSLSLSQNTEAFF. The genes are TRBV7-2 and TRBJ1-1; D is ambiguous. The CDR3 contains 15 residues. Germline V gives CDR1 SGHTA, CDR2 FQGNSA. Trimming pared 2 bases from V and 1 base from J, leaving 11 bases between. The variable domain in full, with the rest retrieved from reference TRBV7-2 and TRBJ1-1, is GAGVSQSPSNKVTEKGKDVELRCDPISGHTALYWYRQSLGQGLEFLIYFQGNSAPDKSGLPSDRFSAERTGGSVSTLTIQRTQQEDSAVYLCASSLSLSQNTEAFFGQGTRLTVV.

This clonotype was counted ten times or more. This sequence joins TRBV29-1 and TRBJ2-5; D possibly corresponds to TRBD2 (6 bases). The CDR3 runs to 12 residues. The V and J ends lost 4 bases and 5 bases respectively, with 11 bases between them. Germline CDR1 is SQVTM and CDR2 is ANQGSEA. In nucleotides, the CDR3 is TGCAGCGTTGTAATGGCGGGGGAGACCCAGTACTTC. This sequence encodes CSVVMAGETQYF.

The CDR3 bases are TGTGCCAGCAGTCAAACAGGGGGCTCTGGAAACACCATATATTTT. It codes for CASSQTGGSGNTIYF. The V call is TRBV5-6, the J call TRBJ1-3; 8 nucleotides align to TRBD1. V trimming: 5 bases; J trimming: 0 bases; junction bases outside the gene matches: 4. The CDR3 spans 15 residues. The germline CDR1 and CDR2 sequences are SGHDT and YYEEEE.

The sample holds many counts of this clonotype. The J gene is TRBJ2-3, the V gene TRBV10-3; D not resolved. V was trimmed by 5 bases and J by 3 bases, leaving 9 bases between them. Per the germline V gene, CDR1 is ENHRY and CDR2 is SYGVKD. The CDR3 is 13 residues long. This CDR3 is CAISTSTTDTQYF. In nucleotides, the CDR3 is TGTGCCATCAGTACTTCAACAACAGATACGCAGTATTTT.

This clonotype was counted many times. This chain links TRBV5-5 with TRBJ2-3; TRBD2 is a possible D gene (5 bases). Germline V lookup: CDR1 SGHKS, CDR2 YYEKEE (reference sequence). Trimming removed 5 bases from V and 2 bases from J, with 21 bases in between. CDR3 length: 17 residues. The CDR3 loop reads CASSPSAGRYFTDTQYF. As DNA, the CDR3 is TGTGCCAGCAGTCCTTCTGCGGGCAGGTACTTCACAGATACGCAGTATTTT.